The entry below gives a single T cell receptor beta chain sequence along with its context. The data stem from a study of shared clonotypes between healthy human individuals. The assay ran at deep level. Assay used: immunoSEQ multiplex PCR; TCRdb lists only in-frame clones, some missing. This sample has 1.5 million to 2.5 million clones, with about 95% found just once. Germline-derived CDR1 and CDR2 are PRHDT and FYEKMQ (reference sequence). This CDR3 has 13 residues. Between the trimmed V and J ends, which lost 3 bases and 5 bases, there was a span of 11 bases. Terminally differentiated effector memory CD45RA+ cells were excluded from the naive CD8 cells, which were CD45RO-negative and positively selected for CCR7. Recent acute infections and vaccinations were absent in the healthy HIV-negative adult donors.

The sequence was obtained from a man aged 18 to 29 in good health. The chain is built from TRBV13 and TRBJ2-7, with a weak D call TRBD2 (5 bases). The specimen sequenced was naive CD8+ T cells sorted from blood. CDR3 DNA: TGTGCCAGCAGCTTCCCAAACGGGGACGAGCAGTACTTC. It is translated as CASSFPNGDEQYF.